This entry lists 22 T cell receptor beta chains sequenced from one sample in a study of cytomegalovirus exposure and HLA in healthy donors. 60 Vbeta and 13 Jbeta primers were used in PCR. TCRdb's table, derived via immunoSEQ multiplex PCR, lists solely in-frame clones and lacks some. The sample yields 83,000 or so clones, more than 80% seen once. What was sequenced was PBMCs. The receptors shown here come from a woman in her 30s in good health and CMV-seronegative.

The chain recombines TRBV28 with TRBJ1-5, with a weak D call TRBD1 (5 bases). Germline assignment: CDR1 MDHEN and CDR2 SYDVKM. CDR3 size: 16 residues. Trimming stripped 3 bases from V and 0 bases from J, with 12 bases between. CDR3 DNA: TGTGCCAGCAGTTTCGTAGGAGGGGATAGCAATCAGCCCCAGCATTTT. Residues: CASSFVGGDSNQPQHF.

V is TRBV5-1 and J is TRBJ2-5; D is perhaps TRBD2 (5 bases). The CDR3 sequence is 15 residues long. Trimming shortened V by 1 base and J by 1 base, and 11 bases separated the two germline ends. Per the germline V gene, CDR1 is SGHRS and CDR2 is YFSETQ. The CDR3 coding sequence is TGCGCCAGCAGCTTGAGCATAGCGAGCCAAGAGACCCAGTACTTC. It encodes CASSLSIASQETQYF.

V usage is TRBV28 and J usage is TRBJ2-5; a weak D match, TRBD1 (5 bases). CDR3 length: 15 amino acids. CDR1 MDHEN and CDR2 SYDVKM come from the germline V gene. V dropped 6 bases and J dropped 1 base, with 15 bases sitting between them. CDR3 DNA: TGTGCCAGCAGGGACAACCGAGTGTCCCAAGAGACCCAGTACTTC. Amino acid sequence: CASRDNRVSQETQYF.

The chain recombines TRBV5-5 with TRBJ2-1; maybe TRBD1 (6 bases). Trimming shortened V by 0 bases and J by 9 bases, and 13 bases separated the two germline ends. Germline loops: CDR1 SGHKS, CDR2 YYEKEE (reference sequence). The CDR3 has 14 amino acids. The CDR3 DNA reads TGTGCCAGCAGCTTGGGGACAGCCGGAGGTGAGCAGTTCTTC. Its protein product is CASSLGTAGGEQFF.

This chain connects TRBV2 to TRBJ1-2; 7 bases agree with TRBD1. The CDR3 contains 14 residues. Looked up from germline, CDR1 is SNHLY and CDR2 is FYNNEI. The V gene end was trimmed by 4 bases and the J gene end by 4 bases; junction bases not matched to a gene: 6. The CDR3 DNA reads TGTGCCAGCAGTGCCCAGGGGGTGGTCTATGGCTACACCTTC. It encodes CASSAQGVVYGYTF. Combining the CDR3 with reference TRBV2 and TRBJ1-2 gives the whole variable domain EPEVTQTPSHQVTQMGQEVILRCVPISNHLYFYWYRQILGQKVEFLVSFYNNEISEKSEIFDDQFSVERPDGSNFTLKIRSTKLEDSAMYFCASSAQGVVYGYTFGSGTRLTVV.

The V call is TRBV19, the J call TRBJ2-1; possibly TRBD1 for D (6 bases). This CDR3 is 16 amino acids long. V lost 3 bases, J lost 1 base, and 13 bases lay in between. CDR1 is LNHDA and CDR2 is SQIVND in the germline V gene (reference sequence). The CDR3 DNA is TGTGCCAGTAGTATTAACTTGGGGGCATCCTACAATGAGCAGTTCTTC. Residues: CASSINLGASYNEQFF.

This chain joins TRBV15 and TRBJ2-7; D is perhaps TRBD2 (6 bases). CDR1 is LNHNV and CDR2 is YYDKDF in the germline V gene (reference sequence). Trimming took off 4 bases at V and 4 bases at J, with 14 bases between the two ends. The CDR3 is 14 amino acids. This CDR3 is CATSTKDGLYEQYF. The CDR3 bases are TGTGCCACCAGCACCAAGGACGGACTATACGAGCAGTACTTC.

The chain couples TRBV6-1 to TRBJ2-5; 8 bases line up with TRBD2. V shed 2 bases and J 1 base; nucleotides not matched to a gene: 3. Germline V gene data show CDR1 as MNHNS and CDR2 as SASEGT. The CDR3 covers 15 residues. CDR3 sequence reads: CASSESSGTQETQYF. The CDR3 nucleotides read TGTGCCAGCAGTGAAAGTAGCGGGACCCAAGAGACCCAGTACTTC.

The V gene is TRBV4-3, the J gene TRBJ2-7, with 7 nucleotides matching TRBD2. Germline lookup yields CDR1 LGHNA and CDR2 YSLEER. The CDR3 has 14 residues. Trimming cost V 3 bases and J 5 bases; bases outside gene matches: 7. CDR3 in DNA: TGCGCCAGCAGCCACCTTGGGGGGGTAAACGAGCAGTACTTC. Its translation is CASSHLGGVNEQYF.

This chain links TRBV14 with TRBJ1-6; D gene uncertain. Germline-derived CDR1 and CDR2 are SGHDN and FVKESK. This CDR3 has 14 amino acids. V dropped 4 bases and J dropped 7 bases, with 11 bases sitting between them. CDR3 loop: CASSRTTGNSPLHF. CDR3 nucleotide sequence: TGTGCCAGCAGCCGGACCACGGGGAATTCACCCCTCCACTTT.

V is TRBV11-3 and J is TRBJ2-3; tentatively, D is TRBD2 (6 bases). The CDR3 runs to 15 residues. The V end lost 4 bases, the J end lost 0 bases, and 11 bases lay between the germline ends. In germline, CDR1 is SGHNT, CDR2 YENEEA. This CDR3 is CASSSGLPSTDTQYF. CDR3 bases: TGTGCCAGCAGCTCGGGACTCCCTAGCACAGATACGCAGTATTTT. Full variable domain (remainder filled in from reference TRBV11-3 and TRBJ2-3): EAGVVQSPRYKIIEKKQPVAFWCNPISGHNTLYWYLQNLGQGPELLIRYENEEAVDDSQLPKDRFSAERLKGVDSTLKIQPAELGDSAVYLCASSSGLPSTDTQYFGPGTRLTVL.

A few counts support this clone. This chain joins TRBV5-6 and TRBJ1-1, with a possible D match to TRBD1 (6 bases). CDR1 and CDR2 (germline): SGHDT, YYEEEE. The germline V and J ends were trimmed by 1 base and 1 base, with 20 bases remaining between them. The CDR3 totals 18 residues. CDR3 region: CASSLSLGAPMANTEAFF. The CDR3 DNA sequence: TGTGCCAGCAGCTTGTCCCTGGGGGCACCCATGGCGAACACTGAAGCTTTCTTT.

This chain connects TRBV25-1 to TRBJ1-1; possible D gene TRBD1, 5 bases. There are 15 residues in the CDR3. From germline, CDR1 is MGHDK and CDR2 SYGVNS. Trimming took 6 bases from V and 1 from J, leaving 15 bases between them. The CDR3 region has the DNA TGTGCCAGCAGCAGACGGGACTCAAGGAACACTGAAGCTTTCTTT. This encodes CASSRRDSRNTEAFF.

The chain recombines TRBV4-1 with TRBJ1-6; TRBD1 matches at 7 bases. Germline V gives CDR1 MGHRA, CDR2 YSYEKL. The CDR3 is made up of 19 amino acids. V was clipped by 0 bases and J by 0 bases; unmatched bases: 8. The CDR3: CASSQDQDRAGSYNSPLHF. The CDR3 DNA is TGCGCCAGCAGCCAAGATCAAGACAGGGCCGGCTCCTATAATTCACCCCTCCACTTT.

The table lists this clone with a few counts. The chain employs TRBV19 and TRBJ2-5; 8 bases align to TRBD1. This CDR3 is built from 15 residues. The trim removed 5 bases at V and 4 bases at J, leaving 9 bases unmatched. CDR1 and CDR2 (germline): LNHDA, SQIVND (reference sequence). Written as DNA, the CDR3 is TGTGCCAGTAGTGGGGGACAGGTTTCGCGAGAGACCCAGTACTTC. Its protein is CASSGGQVSRETQYF.

The CDR3 here is CSVVYDTEAFF. The DNA for the CDR3 is TGCAGCGTCGTTTATGACACTGAAGCTTTCTTT. V usage is TRBV29-1 and J usage is TRBJ1-1; D is undetermined. CDR3 length: 11 amino acids. The germline V gene has CDR1 SQVTM and CDR2 ANQGSEA. V gave up 6 bases and J gave up 3 bases, with 8 bases separating them.

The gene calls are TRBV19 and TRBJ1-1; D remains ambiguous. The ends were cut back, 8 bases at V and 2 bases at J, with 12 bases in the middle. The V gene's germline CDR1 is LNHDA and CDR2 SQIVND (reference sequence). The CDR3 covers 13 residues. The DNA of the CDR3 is TGTGCCAGTGGAGTAAAGGTCAACACTGAAGCTTTCTTT. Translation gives CASGVKVNTEAFF.

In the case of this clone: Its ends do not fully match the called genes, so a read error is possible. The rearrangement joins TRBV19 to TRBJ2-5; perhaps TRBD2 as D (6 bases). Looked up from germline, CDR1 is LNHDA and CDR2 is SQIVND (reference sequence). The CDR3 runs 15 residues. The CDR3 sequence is CAGSQRADLQETQYF. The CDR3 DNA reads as TGTGCCGGTAGTCAGCGGGCCGACCTACAAGAGACCCAGTACTTC.

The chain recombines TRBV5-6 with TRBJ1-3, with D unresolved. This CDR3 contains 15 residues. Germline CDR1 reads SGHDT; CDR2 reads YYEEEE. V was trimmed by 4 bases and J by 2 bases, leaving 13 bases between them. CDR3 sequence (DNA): TGTGCCAGCAGCGAGGCGATCGGAGCTGGAAACACCATATATTTT. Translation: CASSEAIGAGNTIYF.

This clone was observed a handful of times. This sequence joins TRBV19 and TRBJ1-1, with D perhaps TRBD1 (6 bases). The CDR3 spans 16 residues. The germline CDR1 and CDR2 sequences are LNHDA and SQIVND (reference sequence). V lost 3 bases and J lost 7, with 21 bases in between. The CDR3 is CASSIRFTGKIGEAFF. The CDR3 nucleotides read TGTGCCAGTAGTATTAGGTTTACAGGGAAGATTGGTGAAGCTTTCTTT. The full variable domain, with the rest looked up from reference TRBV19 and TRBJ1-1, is DGGITQSPKYLFRKEGQNVTLSCEQNLNHDAMYWYRQDPGQGLRLIYYSQIVNDFQKGDIAEGYSVSREKKESFPLTVTSAQKNPTAFYLCASSIRFTGKIGEAFFGQGTRLTVV.

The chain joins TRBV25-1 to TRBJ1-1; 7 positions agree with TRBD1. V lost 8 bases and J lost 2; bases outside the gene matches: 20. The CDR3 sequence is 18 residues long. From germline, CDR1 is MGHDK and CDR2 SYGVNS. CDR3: CASPVTPPPQGENTEAFF. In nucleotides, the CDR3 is TGTGCCAGCCCAGTAACACCACCCCCCCAGGGGGAAAACACTGAAGCTTTCTTT.

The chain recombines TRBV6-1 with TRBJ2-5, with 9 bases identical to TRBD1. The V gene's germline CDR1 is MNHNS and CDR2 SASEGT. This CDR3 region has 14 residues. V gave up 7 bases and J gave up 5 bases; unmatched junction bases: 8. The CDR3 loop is CASTKQGAGETQYF. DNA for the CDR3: TGTGCCAGCACTAAACAGGGGGCTGGTGAGACCCAGTACTTC.